The 4 T cell receptor beta chains presented below share a single source sample, sequenced in a study of blood T cell repertoires in COVID-19. Only in-frame clones appear in the TCRdb table, and some are missing; sequencing was by immunoSEQ multiplex PCR. Of roughly 250,000 clones in the sample, around nine tenths were seen once. Sequenced: PBMCs or T cells enriched from blood (not recorded which). The receptors were gathered from a man in his forties or fifties who had recovered from COVID-19.

This clone was observed once. The chain employs TRBV4-3 and TRBJ2-5; the match to TRBD1 covers 10 bases. Germline V gives CDR1 LGHNA, CDR2 YSLEER. This CDR3 contains 14 residues. The V and J ends lost 4 bases and 3 bases, in that order; junction bases with no gene match: 2. The CDR3 DNA reads as TGCGCCAGCAGCCGAGGGACAGGGGAAGAGACCCAGTACTTC. Protein: CASSRGTGEETQYF.

J is TRBJ1-1 and V is TRBV7-9, with D possibly matching TRBD1 (5 bases). Per the germline V gene, CDR1 is SEHNR and CDR2 is FQNEAQ (reference sequence). The CDR3 spans 13 residues. V was shortened by 2 bases and J by 1 base, with 5 bases between the two germline ends. CDR3 in amino acids: CASSLQGNTEAFF. DNA for the CDR3: TGTGCCAGCAGCTTACAGGGGAACACTGAAGCTTTCTTT.

This clone appeared a few times. The chain has TRBV27 and TRBJ2-1, with D possibly matching TRBD2 (5 bases). Trimming took off 2 bases at V and 6 bases at J, with 26 bases between the two ends. The V gene's germline CDR1 is MNHEY and CDR2 SMNVEV (reference sequence). This CDR3 is 19 amino acids long. Here the CDR3 DNA reads TGTGCCAGCAGTTTAAGAGGATTAGCGCTTGTGGCCAAAAGCAATGAGCAGTTCTTC. Protein sequence: CASSLRGLALVAKSNEQFF.

As DNA, the CDR3 is TGTGCCAGCTCACCAGACCAGGGAATTAGCAATCAGCCCCAGCATTTT. Translating it yields CASSPDQGISNQPQHF. The chain recombines TRBV18 with TRBJ1-5, with D maybe TRBD1 (5 bases). Germline V CDR1 and CDR2: KGHSH, LQKENI. V lost 2 bases, J lost 0 bases, and 11 bases lay in between. This CDR3 contains 16 residues.